Below are 6 T cell receptor beta chains sequenced from a single sample in a study of regulatory T cells in long-lasting Graves disease. Indicated time point: persistent/refractory GD, antithyroid drugs over 5 years with positive TRAb. The authors made the TCR library using RNA they extracted from PBMCs. Building the TCR beta libraries relied on iRepertoire HTBI primers, and CDR3 regions underwent Arm-PCR. MiXCR was run by TCRdb on the multiplex PCR reads, yielding one entry per CDR3 protein. The sample holds under 450,000 distinct CDR3 sequences, about 20% seen once. The sequenced sample was peripheral blood mononuclear cells (PBMCs), obtained when the disease was refractory, from a patient treated with antithyroid drugs. Receptors were obtained from a female donor with Graves disease.

The chain couples TRBV3-1 to TRBJ2-7, with 7 bases fitting TRBD2. This CDR3 contains 16 residues. Germline V gene lookup returns CDR1 LGHDT and CDR2 YNNKEL (reference sequence). The trim removed 3 bases at V and 0 bases at J, leaving 8 bases unmatched. The CDR3 bases are TGTGCCAGCAGCCACCACCTAGCGGTCTTCTCCTACGAGCAGTACTTC. Amino acid sequence: CASSHHLAVFSYEQYF.

In regard to this clonotype: A read error is possible here, since a much larger clone lies one base away. No conserved phenylalanine or tryptophan is present at the end of the CDR3, so a read error is the likely explanation. The chain joins TRBV28 to TRBJ2-7; 7 nucleotides agree with TRBD1. V was pared by 5 bases and J by 0 bases, with 19 bases of the junction left unmatched. The CDR3 totals 19 residues. Germline CDR1 reads MDHEN; CDR2 reads SYDVKM. The CDR3 spells CASSPPPLEQGPLSYEQYL. As DNA, the CDR3 is TGTGCCAGCAGTCCCCCTCCACTTGAACAGGGGCCTCTCTCCTACGAGCAGTACCTC.

This clonotype came up many times. V and J are TRBV2 and TRBJ1-1; D call uncertain. The germline CDR1 and CDR2 sequences are SNHLY and FYNNEI. There are 13 residues in the CDR3. The ends were cut back, 6 bases at V and 1 base at J, with 9 bases in the middle. The CDR3 DNA reads TGTGCCAGCAGAGAATGGAAGAACACTGAAGCTTTCTTT. This translates into CASREWKNTEAFF. Complete variable domain (other parts from reference TRBV2 and TRBJ1-1): EPEVTQTPSHQVTQMGQEVILRCVPISNHLYFYWYRQILGQKVEFLVSFYNNEISEKSEIFDDQFSVERPDGSNFTLKIRSTKLEDSAMYFCASREWKNTEAFFGQGTRLTVV.

This clonotype has ten or more counts. V gene TRBV2 combines with J gene TRBJ2-2; TRBD2 matches at 9 bases. Per the germline V gene, CDR1 is SNHLY and CDR2 is FYNNEI. The J segment lost 7 bases and the V segment lost 4 bases, leaving 10 bases of the junction unmatched. The CDR3 is made up of 16 amino acids. Written as DNA, the CDR3 is TGTGCCAGCAGTGGAATGCTAGCGGGAACGGTCGGGGAGCTGTTTTTT. Its protein is CASSGMLAGTVGELFF.

This clonotype was counted a few times. The V gene is TRBV2, the J gene TRBJ2-7; D possibly uses TRBD1 or TRBD2 (5 bases each). Per the germline V gene, CDR1 is SNHLY and CDR2 is FYNNEI. The CDR3 contains 14 residues. The ends were cut back, 6 bases at V and 1 base at J, with 13 bases in the middle. In nucleotides, the CDR3 is TGTGCCAGCAGCTCCGGGACCCAGTCCTACGAGCAGTACTTC. Its protein product is CASSSGTQSYEQYF.

This clonotype showed up many times. The rearrangement links TRBV28 to TRBJ1-5; 9 bases align to TRBD1. CDR1 and CDR2 from the germline V gene are MDHEN and SYDVKM. Germline trimming cut 8 bases from V and 6 bases from J; bases unmatched to any gene: 8. The CDR3 totals 14 residues. Written as DNA, the CDR3 is TGTGCCAGCGGAATGGACAGGGGACTTCAGCCCCAGCATTTT. It is translated as CASGMDRGLQPQHF.